This record looks at one T cell receptor (beta chain) sequence and its context. No antigen is known for it. These data are taken from a study of persistence of HIV-infected CD4 T cells. The wider study: Anti-CD3/anti-CD28 stimulation activated a higher proportion of cells than antigen stimulation, with lower memory fraction. Broader study findings: Within sorted populations, more oligoclonal TCRs accompanied more oligoclonal proviruses.

The length of the CDR3 is 14 residues. Germline values: CDR1 SGHAT, CDR2 FQDESV (reference sequence). V lost 1 base and J lost 4; bases outside the gene matches: 1. Cells were stimulated nonspecifically with anti-CD3/anti-CD28 magnetic beads. CD4+ T cells upregulating both CD40 ligand and CD69 were sorted as responding cells. Sequencing used immunoSEQ version 4 in survey mode. Libraries were prepared by immunoSEQ multiplex PCR; TCRdb keeps only in-frame clonotypes and omits some of them. The sample lists tens of thousands of clones, more than 80% occurring once. This TCR was sampled from an adult woman with HIV who was CMV-seropositive. Specimen: CD4+ T cells sorted from PBMCs after 18-hour stimulation, collected from a patient who received antiretroviral therapy. The chain couples TRBV11-1 to TRBJ1-5, with 7 bases fitting TRBD1. The CDR3: CASSLGGQNQPQHF. The CDR3 nucleotides are TGTGCCAGCAGCTTAGGGGGACAGAATCAGCCCCAGCATTTT.